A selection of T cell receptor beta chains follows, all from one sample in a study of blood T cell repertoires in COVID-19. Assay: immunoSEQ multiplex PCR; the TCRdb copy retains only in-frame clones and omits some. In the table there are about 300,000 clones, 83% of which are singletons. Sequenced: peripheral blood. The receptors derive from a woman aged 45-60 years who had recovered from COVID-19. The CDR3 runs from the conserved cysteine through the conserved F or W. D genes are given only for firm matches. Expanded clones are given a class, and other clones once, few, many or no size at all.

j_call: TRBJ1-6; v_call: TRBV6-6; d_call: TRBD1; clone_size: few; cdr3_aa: CASSRQGSSYNSPLHF; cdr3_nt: TGTGCCAGCAGTCGACAGGGCAGTTCCTATAATTCACCCCTCCACTTT
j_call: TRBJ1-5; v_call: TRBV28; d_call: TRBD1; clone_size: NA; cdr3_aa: CASSSPGDRGSNQPQHF; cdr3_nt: TGTGCCAGCAGTTCCCCGGGTGACAGGGGGAGCAATCAGCCCCAGCATTTT
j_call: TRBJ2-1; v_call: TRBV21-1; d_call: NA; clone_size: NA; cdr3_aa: CASSPGQGNEQFF; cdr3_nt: TGTGCCAGCAGTCCGGGACAGGGCAATGAGCAGTTCTTC
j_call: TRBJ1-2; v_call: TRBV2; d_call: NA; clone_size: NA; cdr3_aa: CASSLTNRGYTF; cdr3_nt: TGTGCCAGCAGTCTAACGAATCGGGGCTACACCTTC
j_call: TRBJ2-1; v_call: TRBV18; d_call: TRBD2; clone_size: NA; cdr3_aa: CASSPTSGVYNEQFF; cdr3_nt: TGTGCCAGCTCACCAACTAGCGGGGTTTACAATGAGCAGTTCTTC
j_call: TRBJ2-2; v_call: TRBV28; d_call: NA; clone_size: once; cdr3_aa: CASLSGGNTGELFF; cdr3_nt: TGTGCCAGCCTTAGCGGAGGGAACACCGGGGAGCTGTTTTTT
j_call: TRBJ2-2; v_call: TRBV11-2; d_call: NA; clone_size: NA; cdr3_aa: CASSFLRELFF; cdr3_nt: TGTGCCAGCAGCTTTCTCCGGGAGCTGTTTTTT
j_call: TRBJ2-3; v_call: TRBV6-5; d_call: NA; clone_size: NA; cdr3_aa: CASGLLRTDTQYF; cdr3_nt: TGTGCCAGCGGCTTGCTCCGCACAGATACGCAGTATTTT
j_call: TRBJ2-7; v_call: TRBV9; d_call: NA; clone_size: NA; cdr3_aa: CASSPTTDSYEQYF; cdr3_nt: TGTGCCAGCAGCCCAACGACAGATTCCTACGAGCAGTACTTC
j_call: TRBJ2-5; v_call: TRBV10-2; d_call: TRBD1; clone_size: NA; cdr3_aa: CASSEDRGRETQYF; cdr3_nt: TGCGCCAGCAGTGAGGACAGGGGGCGAGAGACCCAGTACTTC
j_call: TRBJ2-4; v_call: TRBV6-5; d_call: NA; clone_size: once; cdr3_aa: CASSPGKFTNIQYF; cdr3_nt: TGTGCCAGCAGCCCCGGGAAATTTACGAACATTCAGTACTTC
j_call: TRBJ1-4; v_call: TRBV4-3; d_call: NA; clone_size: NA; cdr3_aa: CASSQGPRREKLFF; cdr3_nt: TGCGCCAGCAGCCAAGGGCCAAGGAGGGAAAAACTGTTTTTT
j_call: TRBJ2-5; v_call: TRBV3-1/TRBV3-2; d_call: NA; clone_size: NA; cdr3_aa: CASSLGGQETQYF; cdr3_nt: TGTGCCAGCAGCCTGGGGGGTCAAGAGACCCAGTACTTC
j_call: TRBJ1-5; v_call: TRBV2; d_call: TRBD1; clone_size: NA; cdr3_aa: CASNGDRLSNQPQHF; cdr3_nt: TGTGCCTCTAACGGGGACAGACTTAGCAATCAGCCCCAGCATTTT
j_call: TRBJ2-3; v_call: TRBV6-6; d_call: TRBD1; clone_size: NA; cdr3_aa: CASSPSTGGTDTQYF; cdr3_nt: TGTGCCAGCAGTCCCAGTACAGGGGGAACAGATACGCAGTATTTT
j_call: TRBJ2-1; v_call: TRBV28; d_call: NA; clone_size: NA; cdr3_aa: CASRPQGTSSYNEQFF; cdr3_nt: TGTGCCAGCAGACCGCAGGGGACGAGCTCCTACAATGAGCAGTTCTTC
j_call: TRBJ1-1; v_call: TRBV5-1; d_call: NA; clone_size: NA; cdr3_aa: CASSWGEAMNTEAFF; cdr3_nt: TGCGCCAGCAGCTGGGGGGAGGCCATGAACACTGAAGCTTTCTTT
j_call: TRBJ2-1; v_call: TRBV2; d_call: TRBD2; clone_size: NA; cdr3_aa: CASSLRAGGNNEQFF; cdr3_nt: TGTGCCAGCAGTCTCCGAGCGGGGGGGAACAATGAGCAGTTCTTC
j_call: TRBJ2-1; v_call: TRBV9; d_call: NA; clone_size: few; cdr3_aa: CASSVAVHEQFF; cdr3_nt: TGTGCCAGCAGCGTAGCGGTCCATGAGCAGTTCTTC
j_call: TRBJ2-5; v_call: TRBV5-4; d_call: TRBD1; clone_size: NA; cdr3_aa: CASSLTTGGTETQYF; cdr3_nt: TGTGCCAGCAGCCTCACGACAGGGGGCACGGAGACCCAGTACTTC
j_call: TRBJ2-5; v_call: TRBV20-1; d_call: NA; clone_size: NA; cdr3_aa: CSALAKETQYF; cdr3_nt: TGCAGTGCTCTAGCGAAAGAGACCCAGTACTTC
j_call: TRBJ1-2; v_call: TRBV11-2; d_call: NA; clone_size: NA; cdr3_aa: CASSPQQTTNYGYTF; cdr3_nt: TGTGCCAGCAGCCCCCAACAAACTACTAACTATGGCTACACCTTC
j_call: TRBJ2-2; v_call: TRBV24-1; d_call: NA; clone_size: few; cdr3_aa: CATSSEGLDTGELFF; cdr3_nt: TGTGCCACCAGTTCAGAGGGACTGGACACCGGGGAGCTGTTTTTT
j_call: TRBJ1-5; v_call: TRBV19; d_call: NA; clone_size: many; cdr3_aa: CASSGNRVGNQPQHF; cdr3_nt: TGTGCCAGTAGCGGGAACAGGGTTGGCAATCAGCCCCAGCATTTT
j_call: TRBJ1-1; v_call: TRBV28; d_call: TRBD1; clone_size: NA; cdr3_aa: CASSPTGVNTEAFF; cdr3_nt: TGTGCCAGCAGTCCGACAGGGGTCAACACTGAAGCTTTCTTT
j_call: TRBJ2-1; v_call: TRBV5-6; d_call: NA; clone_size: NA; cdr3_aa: CASSPRGLQMVHEQFF; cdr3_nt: TGTGCCAGCAGCCCGCGAGGGTTGCAGATGGTGCATGAGCAGTTCTTC
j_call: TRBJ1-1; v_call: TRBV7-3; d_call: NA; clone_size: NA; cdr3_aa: CASSKGGAEAFF; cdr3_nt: TGTGCCAGCAGCAAGGGCGGGGCTGAAGCTTTCTTT
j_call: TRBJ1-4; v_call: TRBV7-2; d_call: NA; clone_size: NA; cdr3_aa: CASSPLVGNEKLFF; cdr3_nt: TGTGCCAGCAGCCCCCTGGTGGGCAATGAAAAACTGTTTTTT
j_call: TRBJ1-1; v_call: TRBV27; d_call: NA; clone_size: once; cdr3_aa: CASSHYPFWGHPNTEAFF; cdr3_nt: TGTGCCAGCAGTCATTACCCCTTCTGGGGACACCCGAACACTGAAGCTTTCTTT
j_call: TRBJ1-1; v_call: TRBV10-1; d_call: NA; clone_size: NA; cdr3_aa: CASSESTPEAFF; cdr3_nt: TGCGCCAGCAGTGAGTCGACACCTGAAGCTTTCTTT
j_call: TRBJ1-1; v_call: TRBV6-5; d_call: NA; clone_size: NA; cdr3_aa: CASSYGQTEAFF; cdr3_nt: TGTGCCAGCAGTTACGGACAGACTGAAGCTTTCTTT